The clone carrying this T cell receptor (beta chain) occurred once. Clones were read by immunoSEQ multiplex PCR, and TCRdb kept only the in-frame ones, dropping some. The sample has 130,000 or so clones; about 89% are singletons. The data are from a study of control samples from healthy donors and cancer patients. The specimen was blood. This sequence was found in a man aged 55 to 70 in good health.

CDR3 loop: CAIRETGLNSPLHF. The CDR3 DNA sequence: TGTGCCATCAGGGAGACAGGCCTTAATTCACCCCTCCACTTT. The rearrangement links TRBV10-3 to TRBJ1-6, with D possibly being TRBD1 (6 bases). Per the germline V gene, CDR1 is ENHRY and CDR2 is SYGVKD. Trimming stripped 6 bases from V and 6 bases from J, with 12 bases between. The CDR3 contains 14 residues.